This T cell receptor beta chain came from a study of T cell changes during pregnancy in multiple sclerosis. Data came from immunoSEQ multiplex PCR; TCRdb stores just in-frame clones and leaves some out. Of under 80,000 clones listed, 85% to 95% were seen once; the top ten hold approximately 2.4%. V was pared by 4 bases and J by 5 bases, with 3 bases of the junction left unmatched. The CDR3 loop spans 13 amino acids. The V gene's germline CDR1 is SGHRS and CDR2 YFSETQ. The source is a female donor with multiple sclerosis, enrolled in a pregnancy study. The sequencing here drew on peripheral blood, taken before pregnancy. This chain uses TRBV5-1 with TRBJ2-3; 8 bases map to TRBD1. This CDR3 is CASSKQGGDTQYF. In DNA form, the CDR3 reads TGCGCCAGCAGCAAACAGGGGGGAGATACGCAGTATTTT.